This is a list of T cell receptor beta chains from one sample in a study of graft-versus-host responses after intestinal transplantation. Antigens of these TCRs are unknown. Profiled with immunoSEQ multiplex PCR; TCRdb holds only in-frame clones, not every one. The sample includes 90,000 to 120,000 clones, over 75% of them seen just once. The specimen was unstimulated CD4+ T cells sorted from spleen or lymph node cells, collected before intestinal transplant. These receptor sequences come from a human donor who received an intestinal transplant. Both conserved end residues are part of each CDR3. The order of the fields is J gene, clone size, V gene, D gene, CDR3 DNA, CDR3 protein. The D gene is left open where the match is weak. Clone size appears in some rows only: once, few, many, or a class for an expanded clone.

TRBJ1-2 . TRBV9 . TGTGCCAGCAGCGCTGCGCGGGCCTCGAATCGAAACTATGGCTACACCTTC CASSAARASNRNYGYTF
TRBJ2-4 . TRBV5-4 TRBD1 TGTGCCAGCAGCAGGGGACAGGAAAACATTCAGTACTTC CASSRGQENIQYF
TRBJ1-2 . TRBV4-1 . TGCGCCAGCAGCCAAGAAGTGTTGAGGGCGGGAGGCTACACCTTC CASSQEVLRAGGYTF
TRBJ1-2 once TRBV10-3 . TGTGCCATCAGAGATAGGACGGGCAGGTTCGACGAATATGGCTACACCTTC CAIRDRTGRFDEYGYTF
TRBJ2-4 . TRBV5-6 . TGTGCCAGCAGCTCCCGACGTCTAGCCAAAAACATTCAGTACTTC CASSSRRLAKNIQYF
TRBJ2-2 . TRBV7-9 TRBD1 TGTGCCAGCAGCTCCCCCGGGACAGGAAGGACCGGGGAGCTGTTTTTT CASSSPGTGRTGELFF
TRBJ2-7 . TRBV6-5 . TGTGCCACCACCGGAGCTACTTGGGTGGACGAGCAGTACTTC CATTGATWVDEQYF
TRBJ2-7 . TRBV5-4 . TGTGCCAGCAGCCCCAACCTTCTAGAGTACGAGCAGTACTTC CASSPNLLEYEQYF
TRBJ2-1 . TRBV5-4 TRBD1 TGTGCCAGCAGCGCTACAGGGGTCTCCTACAATGAGCAGTTCTTC CASSATGVSYNEQFF
TRBJ1-2 . TRBV4-2 . TGTGCCAGCAGCCAAGAGGCCAGGGTAACAAAGGGCTACACCTTC CASSQEARVTKGYTF
TRBJ2-1 . TRBV21-1 . TGTGCCAGCAGCACGTTCAGGTACAATGAGCAGTTCTTC CASSTFRYNEQFF
TRBJ2-1 once TRBV13 . TGTGCCAGCAGCCTCTGGCGGCGCAATGAGCAGTTCTTC CASSLWRRNEQFF
TRBJ2-5 . TRBV11-1 . TGTGCCAGCAGCTTAAACATCGGGACTCGGGAGACCCAGTACTTC CASSLNIGTRETQYF
TRBJ2-5 few TRBV6-5 . TGTGCCAGCAGTTACGGGGAGACCCAGTACTTC CASSYGETQYF
TRBJ1-6 . TRBV6-1 . TGTGCCAGCAGGGAAAATCTAGGGAGTTCACCCCTCCACTTT CASRENLGSSPLHF
TRBJ1-6 . TRBV5-1 TRBD1 TGCGCCAGCAGCGAAATGGACAGGGAGAGTTCACCCCTCCACTTT CASSEMDRESSPLHF
TRBJ1-2 . TRBV10-3 . TGTGCCATCCGTGTAACAACAGGGAATATTATCTATGGCTACACCTTC CAIRVTTGNIIYGYTF
TRBJ1-5 few TRBV18 . TGTGCCAGCTCACCACTGGGAGAGGATCAGCCCCAGCATTTT CASSPLGEDQPQHF
TRBJ1-3 . TRBV13 . TGTGCCAGCAGCTTATTGCCGGCACGACAAAACTCTGGAAACACCATATATTTT CASSLLPARQNSGNTIYF
TRBJ1-1 . TRBV7-3 TRBD1 TGTGCCAGCAGCTTAGGGGGACAGGGGGCGCGGACTGAAGCTTTCTTT CASSLGGQGARTEAFF
TRBJ1-2 . TRBV2 TRBD1 TGTGCCAGCCTTAAGGGGGCCTATGGCTACACCTTC CASLKGAYGYTF
TRBJ2-1 . TRBV11-2 TRBD2 TGTGCCAGCAGCTTGGCTAGCGGTTACAATGAGCAGTTCTTC CASSLASGYNEQFF
TRBJ1-3 few TRBV4-1 TRBD1 TGCGCCAGCAGCCGAAGGACAGGGGCCCCCTTTAGCTCTGGAAACACCATATATTTT CASSRRTGAPFSSGNTIYF
TRBJ2-5 . TRBV11-1 TRBD1 TGTGCCAGCAGCTTAGCGTTGGACAGGGGGCGCAACTTC CASSLALDRGRNF
TRBJ1-2 . TRBV2 TRBD1 TGTGCCAGCAGCCTAACAGGGGGATATGGCTACACCTTC CASSLTGGYGYTF
TRBJ2-5 once TRBV6-6 . TGTGCCAGCAGTCAGCGAAAAGAGACCCAGTACTTC CASSQRKETQYF
TRBJ1-2 . TRBV5-1 . TGCGCCAGCAGCACGCCATTCCGGGACGGAACTAACTATGGCTACACCTTC CASSTPFRDGTNYGYTF
TRBJ1-2 few TRBV7-5 . TGTGTCAGAAGTCCCACACAGGGACGCGATGGCTACACCTTC CVRSPTQGRDGYTF
TRBJ1-4 . TRBV2 TRBD1 TGTGCCAGCGGACAGGGGACAGAAAAACTGTTTTTT CASGQGTEKLFF
TRBJ2-5 . TRBV11-3 . TGTGCCAGCAGCTCGGGACCGTCCGAAGAGACCCAGTACTTC CASSSGPSEETQYF
TRBJ1-1 . TRBV2 TRBD1 TGTGCCAGCAGCCTGGACAGGGACACTGAAGCTTTCTTT CASSLDRDTEAFF
TRBJ1-6 . TRBV6-1 . TGTGCCAGCAGTGCCCGGGACACTAATTCACCCCTCCACTTT CASSARDTNSPLHF
TRBJ2-5 . TRBV7-2 . TGTGCCAGCAGCTCCGACTCACTAGGGACCCAGTACTTC CASSSDSLGTQYF